The rows below give T cell receptor beta chains drawn from one sample of a study of response to subunit inactivated influenza vaccine. TCRdb fed the RT-PCR reads into MiXCR, producing one record per CDR3 protein. The sample carries 450,000 to 600,000 distinct CDR3 sequences, more than 15% recorded once. This sample comprised CD4+ T cells sorted from PBMCs, obtained less than 30 months after vaccination. Every receptor here comes from a man aged 50 to 75 who received an inactivated influenza vaccine. CDR3s include the opening cysteine and the closing phenylalanine or tryptophan. D genes are given only for firm matches. The listing skips clone size in some rows; elsewhere it reads once, few, many or a size class.

size: -; length: 14; D: -; J: TRBJ2-7; V: TRBV7-2; DNA: TGTGCCAGCAGCACTGCCGGACGGACCTACGAGCAGTACTTC; CDR3: CASSTAGRTYEQYF
size: -; length: 15; D: -; J: TRBJ2-2; V: TRBV7-8; DNA: TGTGCCAGCAGCTTAGGACATTCGAACACCGGGGAGCTGTTTTTT; CDR3: CASSLGHSNTGELFF
size: few; length: 16; D: TRBD1; J: TRBJ2-1; V: TRBV7-9; DNA: TGTGCCAGCAGCACGACCGGACAGGGAAGCTACAATGAGCAGTTCTTC; CDR3: CASSTTGQGSYNEQFF
size: few; length: 13; D: TRBD1; J: TRBJ2-1; V: TRBV20-1; DNA: TGCAGTGCTGACCGGGACAGCTACAATGAGCAGTTCTTC; CDR3: CSADRDSYNEQFF
size: many; length: 11; D: -; J: TRBJ1-2; V: TRBV7-2; DNA: TGTGCCAGCACCGCCACGGGGAGATACACCTTC; CDR3: CASTATGRYTF
size: few; length: 14; D: -; J: TRBJ2-5; V: TRBV4-1; DNA: TGCGCCAGCAGCCAAGCGGGGTTTCGCGAGACCCAGTACTTC; CDR3: CASSQAGFRETQYF
size: few; length: 14; D: TRBD1; J: TRBJ2-7; V: TRBV5-1; DNA: TGCGCCAGCAGCAGGAACAGGGGGAACGACGAGCAGTACTTC; CDR3: CASSRNRGNDEQYF
size: once; length: 15; D: TRBD2; J: TRBJ2-7; V: TRBV7-9; DNA: TGTGCCAGCAGCTCGAGCGGGGGCCGCGGCTACGAGCAGTACTTC; CDR3: CASSSSGGRGYEQYF
size: few; length: 12; D: -; J: TRBJ1-5; V: TRBV12-3/TRBV12-4; DNA: TGTGCCAGCAGAGGTAGCAATCAGCCCCAGCATTTT; CDR3: CASRGSNQPQHF
size: -; length: 15; D: -; J: TRBJ2-3; V: TRBV5-5; DNA: TGTGCCAGCAGCTTCGTACTCTTTGGCACAGATACGCAGTATTTT; CDR3: CASSFVLFGTDTQYF
size: few; length: 15; D: TRBD1; J: TRBJ1-1; V: TRBV12-3/TRBV12-4; DNA: TGTGCCAGCAGTGCCCGGGACAGGGGGCGAACTGAAGCTTTCTTT; CDR3: CASSARDRGRTEAFF
size: few; length: 14; D: -; J: TRBJ2-1; V: TRBV28; DNA: TGTGCCAGCAGCGGGGTACCGCTGGCGAATGAGCAGTTCTTC; CDR3: CASSGVPLANEQFF
size: many; length: 12; D: -; J: TRBJ2-2; V: TRBV7-2; DNA: TGTGCCAGCAGCTCTCCCGGCGGGGAGCTGTTTTTT; CDR3: CASSSPGGELFF
size: -; length: 10; D: -; J: TRBJ1-1; V: TRBV7-9; DNA: TGTGCCAGCAGCTTAAGGGAAGCTTTCTTT; CDR3: CASSLREAFF
size: few; length: 15; D: -; J: TRBJ2-7; V: TRBV19; DNA: TGTGCCAGTAGTATAAGAGGGGGGGTCGGCCGAGAGCAGTACTTC; CDR3: CASSIRGGVGREQYF
size: -; length: 14; D: -; J: TRBJ1-6; V: TRBV6-1; DNA: TGTGCCAGCAGAGCATCCGGGGAACAGTCACCCCTCCACTTT; CDR3: CASRASGEQSPLHF
size: few; length: 13; D: -; J: TRBJ2-5; V: TRBV20-1; DNA: TGCAGTGCTAGAGAAGTTTTCCGAGAGACCCAGTACTTC; CDR3: CSAREVFRETQYF
size: -; length: 13; D: -; J: TRBJ1-5; V: TRBV6-1; DNA: TGTGCCAGCACCCCTGGGGGCAATCAGCCCCAGCATTTT; CDR3: CASTPGGNQPQHF
size: few; length: 13; D: -; J: TRBJ2-1; V: TRBV6-6; DNA: TGTGCCAGCAGCTCCACGCGGGGGCATGAGCAGTTCTTC; CDR3: CASSSTRGHEQFF
size: -; length: 11; D: -; J: TRBJ2-1; V: TRBV6-5; DNA: TGTGCCAGCAGGGAATATAATGAGCAGTTCTTC; CDR3: CASREYNEQFF
size: -; length: 13; D: -; J: TRBJ2-7; V: TRBV4-1; DNA: TGCGCCAGCAGCCAAGTTACAGGGCGCGAGCAGTACTTC; CDR3: CASSQVTGREQYF
size: few; length: 13; D: -; J: TRBJ1-5; V: TRBV27; DNA: TGTGCCAGCAGTGGGTCTGAATTATCGCCCCAGCATTTT; CDR3: CASSGSELSPQHF
size: few; length: 16; D: TRBD1; J: TRBJ1-5; V: TRBV28; DNA: TGTGCCAGCAGTTTCCCGGACAGGGGGCGGAATCAGCCCCAGCATTTT; CDR3: CASSFPDRGRNQPQHF
size: -; length: 11; D: -; J: TRBJ1-2; V: TRBV29-1; DNA: TGCAGCGTTCGCGACGGATATGGCTACACCTTC; CDR3: CSVRDGYGYTF
size: many; length: 13; D: -; J: TRBJ2-7; V: TRBV20-1; DNA: TGCAGTGCCCCAGTCGGGAGTGCTTGGGAGCAGTACTTC; CDR3: CSAPVGSAWEQYF
size: many; length: 14; D: -; J: TRBJ2-5; V: TRBV5-1; DNA: TGCGCCAGCAGCTTGAACCAGGGTAGGGAGACCCAGTACTTC; CDR3: CASSLNQGRETQYF
size: few; length: 13; D: TRBD1; J: TRBJ2-1; V: TRBV20-1; DNA: TGCAGCGACGGGACAGGGGTTGACAATGAGCAGTTCTTC; CDR3: CSDGTGVDNEQFF
size: -; length: 14; D: -; J: TRBJ1-2; V: TRBV18; DNA: TGTGCCAGCTCATCAAATACGCAGGACTATGGCTACACCTTC; CDR3: CASSSNTQDYGYTF
size: -; length: 16; D: -; J: TRBJ2-5; V: TRBV12-3/TRBV12-4; DNA: TGTGCCAGCAGTTTAGGCCCCCTCTGGAGGGGAGAGACCCAGTACTTC; CDR3: CASSLGPLWRGETQYF
size: many; length: 14; D: TRBD2; J: TRBJ2-7; V: TRBV7-3; DNA: TGTGCCAGCAGCCCCCTAGCGGGGGGGGCTCAGCAGTACTTC; CDR3: CASSPLAGGAQQYF
size: -; length: 13; D: -; J: TRBJ1-2; V: TRBV6-5; DNA: TGTGCCAGCAGTTGGTCTCAGGACTATGGCTACACCTTC; CDR3: CASSWSQDYGYTF
size: -; length: 13; D: -; J: TRBJ1-4; V: TRBV12-3/TRBV12-4; DNA: TGTGCCAGCAGTTCCACACCAGGGGAAAAACTTTTTTTT; CDR3: CASSSTPGEKLFF
size: many; length: 12; D: -; J: TRBJ1-4; V: TRBV20-1; DNA: TGCAGTGCTAGCGGGGCCGATGAAAAACTGTTTTTT; CDR3: CSASGADEKLFF
size: -; length: 14; D: -; J: TRBJ1-5; V: TRBV10-3; DNA: TGTGCCATCAGTGAAAAGACGGATGGTCAGCCCCAGCATTTT; CDR3: CAISEKTDGQPQHF
size: many; length: 15; D: -; J: TRBJ2-3; V: TRBV4-3; DNA: TGCGCCAGCAGCCAAACCAATCAAAGACTAGATCCGCAGTATTTT; CDR3: CASSQTNQRLDPQYF
size: -; length: 15; D: -; J: TRBJ1-5; V: TRBV6-1; DNA: TGTGCCAGCAGTGAAGGGTGGGGCGGCAATCAGCCCCAGCATTTT; CDR3: CASSEGWGGNQPQHF
size: few; length: 13; D: TRBD1; J: TRBJ1-4; V: TRBV29-1; DNA: TGCAGCGTCATTGACAGGGGGATAGAAAAACTGTTTTTT; CDR3: CSVIDRGIEKLFF
size: -; length: 14; D: -; J: TRBJ2-7; V: TRBV4-2; DNA: TGTGCCAGCAGCCCAGGCAGGGCTTCCTACGAGCAGTACTTC; CDR3: CASSPGRASYEQYF
size: many; length: 15; D: TRBD1; J: TRBJ2-1; V: TRBV5-1; DNA: TGCGCCAGCAGCAACGGACAGGGGAGCTACAATGAGCAGTTCTTC; CDR3: CASSNGQGSYNEQFF
size: -; length: 15; D: -; J: TRBJ1-1; V: TRBV12-3/TRBV12-4; DNA: TGTGCCAGCAGTTTGTTTTTAGGGTTGAACACTGAAGCTTTCTTT; CDR3: CASSLFLGLNTEAFF
size: few; length: 14; D: -; J: TRBJ2-7; V: TRBV2; DNA: TGTGCCAGCACTAGGGGACACGGTTTCTACGAGCAGTACTTC; CDR3: CASTRGHGFYEQYF
size: few; length: 11; D: -; J: TRBJ2-7; V: TRBV11-2; DNA: TGTGCCAGCAGACTAGCAAGGGAGCAGTACTTC; CDR3: CASRLAREQYF
size: -; length: 14; D: -; J: TRBJ1-6; V: TRBV12-3/TRBV12-4; DNA: TGTGCCAGCAGGGGGGACCTCGGTAATTCACCCCTCCACTTT; CDR3: CASRGDLGNSPLHF
size: many; length: 12; D: TRBD2; J: TRBJ2-7; V: TRBV20-1; DNA: TGCAGTGCCAGCGGGGCCTCCTACGAGCAGTACTTC; CDR3: CSASGASYEQYF
size: -; length: 14; D: TRBD1; J: TRBJ2-7; V: TRBV3-1; DNA: TGTGCCAGCAGCCTTCCGGGACAGTCCTACGAGCAGTACTTC; CDR3: CASSLPGQSYEQYF
size: few; length: 15; D: TRBD2; J: TRBJ2-7; V: TRBV12-3/TRBV12-4; DNA: TGTGCCAGCAGCCCTCCGACGGGGGGATCCTACGAGCAGTACTTC; CDR3: CASSPPTGGSYEQYF
size: -; length: 14; D: -; J: TRBJ1-2; V: TRBV5-5; DNA: TGTGCCAGCAGCTTGGGGGGTAATAACTATGGCTACACCTTC; CDR3: CASSLGGNNYGYTF
size: -; length: 13; D: -; J: TRBJ2-1; V: TRBV20-1; DNA: TGCAGTGCAGACGGGACGCCTAACAATGAGCAGTTCTTC; CDR3: CSADGTPNNEQFF
size: many; length: 15; D: TRBD1; J: TRBJ2-7; V: TRBV6-1; DNA: TGTGCCAGCAGCCCTGGACAGGGGAGCTCCTACGAGCAGTACTTC; CDR3: CASSPGQGSSYEQYF
size: many; length: 11; D: -; J: TRBJ2-7; V: TRBV29-1; DNA: TGCAGCGTTGAGGGCAGGGGCGAGCAGTACTTC; CDR3: CSVEGRGEQYF
size: few; length: 15; D: -; J: TRBJ1-3; V: TRBV6-1; DNA: TGTGCCAGCAGTGGCGGCTGGGAACGCGGAAACACCATATATTTT; CDR3: CASSGGWERGNTIYF
size: few; length: 14; D: -; J: TRBJ1-2; V: TRBV6-2/TRBV6-3; DNA: TGTGCCAGCAGGAAAGGACAGAGCGGCTATGGCTACACCTTC; CDR3: CASRKGQSGYGYTF
size: -; length: 14; D: -; J: TRBJ1-6; V: TRBV6-5; DNA: TGTGCCAGCAGTTACTCGACTCTTAATTCACCCCTCCACTTT; CDR3: CASSYSTLNSPLHF
size: many; length: 15; D: TRBD1; J: TRBJ2-3; V: TRBV5-1; DNA: TGCGCCAGCAGCGCATCGACAGGGCGCACAGATACGCAGTATTTT; CDR3: CASSASTGRTDTQYF
size: -; length: 14; D: -; J: TRBJ1-1; V: TRBV12-3/TRBV12-4; DNA: TGTGCCAGCAGGCCAGGGTTTGGGAACACTGAAGCTTTCTTT; CDR3: CASRPGFGNTEAFF
size: many; length: 16; D: TRBD2; J: TRBJ2-3; V: TRBV4-2; DNA: TGTGCCAGCAGCAAGGAGGGGACTAGCGGTCGCGATACGCAGTATTTT; CDR3: CASSKEGTSGRDTQYF